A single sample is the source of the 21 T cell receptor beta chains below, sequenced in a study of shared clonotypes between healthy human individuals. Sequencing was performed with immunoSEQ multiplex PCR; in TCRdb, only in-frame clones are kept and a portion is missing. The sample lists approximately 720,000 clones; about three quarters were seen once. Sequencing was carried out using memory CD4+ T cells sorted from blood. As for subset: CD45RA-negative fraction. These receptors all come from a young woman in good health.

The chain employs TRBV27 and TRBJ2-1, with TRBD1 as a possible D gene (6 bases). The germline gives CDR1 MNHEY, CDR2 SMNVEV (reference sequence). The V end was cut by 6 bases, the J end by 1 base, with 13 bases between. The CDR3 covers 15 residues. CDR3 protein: CASRGGSGSYNEQFF. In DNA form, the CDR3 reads TGTGCCAGCAGAGGGGGAAGCGGTTCCTACAATGAGCAGTTCTTC.

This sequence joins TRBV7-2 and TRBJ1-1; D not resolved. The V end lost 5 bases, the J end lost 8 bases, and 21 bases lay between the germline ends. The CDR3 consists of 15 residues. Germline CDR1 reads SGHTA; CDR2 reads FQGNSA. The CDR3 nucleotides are TGTGCCAGCAGCCAAGATGGTCCCATAAGATCCGAAGCTTTCTTT. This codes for CASSQDGPIRSEAFF.

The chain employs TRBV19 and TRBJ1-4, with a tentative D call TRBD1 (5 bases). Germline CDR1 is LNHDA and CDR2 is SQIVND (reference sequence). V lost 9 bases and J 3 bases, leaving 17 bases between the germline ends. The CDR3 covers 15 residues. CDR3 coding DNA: TGTGCCAGCTCCCGGTCGGGGGGTTCTAATGAAAAACTGTTTTTT. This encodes CASSRSGGSNEKLFF. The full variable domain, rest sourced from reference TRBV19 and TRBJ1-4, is DGGITQSPKYLFRKEGQNVTLSCEQNLNHDAMYWYRQDPGQGLRLIYYSQIVNDFQKGDIAEGYSVSREKKESFPLTVTSAQKNPTAFYLCASSRSGGSNEKLFFGSGTQLSVL.

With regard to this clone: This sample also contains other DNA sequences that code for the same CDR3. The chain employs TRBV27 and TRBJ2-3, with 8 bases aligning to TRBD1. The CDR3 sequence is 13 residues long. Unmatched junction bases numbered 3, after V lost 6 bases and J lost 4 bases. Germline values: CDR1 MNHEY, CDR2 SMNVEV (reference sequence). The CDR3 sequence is CASRGQGADTQYF. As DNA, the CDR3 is TGTGCCAGCAGAGGACAGGGCGCAGATACGCAGTATTTT.

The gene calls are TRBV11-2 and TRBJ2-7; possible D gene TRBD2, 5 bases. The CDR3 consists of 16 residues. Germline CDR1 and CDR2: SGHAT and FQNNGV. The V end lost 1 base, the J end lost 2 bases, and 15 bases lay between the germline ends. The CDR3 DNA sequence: TGTGCCAGCAGCTTAGTGGCGCCGGGAAGGACCTACGAGCAGTACTTC. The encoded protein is CASSLVAPGRTYEQYF.

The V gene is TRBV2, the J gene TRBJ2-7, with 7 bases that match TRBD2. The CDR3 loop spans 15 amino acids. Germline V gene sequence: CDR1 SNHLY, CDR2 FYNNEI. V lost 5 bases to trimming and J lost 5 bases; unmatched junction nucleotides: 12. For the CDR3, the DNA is TGTGCCAGCAGTCCTCTCGCGGGAGTTCTTAACGAGCAGTACTTC. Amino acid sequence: CASSPLAGVLNEQYF.

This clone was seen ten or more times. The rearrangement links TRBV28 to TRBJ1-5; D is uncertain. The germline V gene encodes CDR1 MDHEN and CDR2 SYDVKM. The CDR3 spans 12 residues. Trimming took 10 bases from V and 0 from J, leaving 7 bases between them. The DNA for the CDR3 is TGTGCCACCAGACTTAGCAATCAGCCCCAGCATTTT. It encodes CATRLSNQPQHF.

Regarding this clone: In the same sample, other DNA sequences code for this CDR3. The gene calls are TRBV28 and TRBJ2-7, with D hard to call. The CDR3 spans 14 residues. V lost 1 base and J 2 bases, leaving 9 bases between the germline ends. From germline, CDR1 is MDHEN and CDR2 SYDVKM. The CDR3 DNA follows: TGTGCCAGCAGTTTATACTTACTGCCCTACGAGCAGTACTTC. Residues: CASSLYLLPYEQYF.

The CDR3 region is CAWSPTGDYGYTF. In DNA form, the CDR3 reads TGTGCCTGGAGTCCGACAGGGGACTATGGCTACACCTTC. The rearrangement uses TRBV30 and TRBJ1-2, with 8 bases that match TRBD1. CDR1 and CDR2 (germline): GTSNPN, SVGIG (reference sequence). CDR3 length: 13 residues. Germline trimming cut 2 bases from V and 3 bases from J; bases unmatched to any gene: 2. The full variable domain, with the rest looked up from reference TRBV30 and TRBJ1-2, is SQTIHQWPATLVQPVGSPLSLECTVEGTSNPNLYWYRQAAGRGLQLLFYSVGIGQISSEVPQNLSASRPQDRQFILSSKKLLLSDSGFYLCAWSPTGDYGYTFGSGTRLTVV.

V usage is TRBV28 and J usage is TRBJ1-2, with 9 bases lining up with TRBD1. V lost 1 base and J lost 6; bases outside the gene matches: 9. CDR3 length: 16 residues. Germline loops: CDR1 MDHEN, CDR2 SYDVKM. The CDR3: CASSLYRGQGRDGYTF. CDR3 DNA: TGTGCCAGCAGTTTATACCGAGGACAGGGGAGGGATGGCTACACCTTC.

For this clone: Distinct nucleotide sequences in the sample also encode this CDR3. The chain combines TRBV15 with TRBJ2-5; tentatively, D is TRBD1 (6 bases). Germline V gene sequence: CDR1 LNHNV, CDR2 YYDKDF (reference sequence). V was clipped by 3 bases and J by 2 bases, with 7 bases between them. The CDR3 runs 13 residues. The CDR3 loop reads CATSRQGQETQYF. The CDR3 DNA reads TGTGCCACCAGCAGGCAGGGGCAAGAGACCCAGTACTTC.

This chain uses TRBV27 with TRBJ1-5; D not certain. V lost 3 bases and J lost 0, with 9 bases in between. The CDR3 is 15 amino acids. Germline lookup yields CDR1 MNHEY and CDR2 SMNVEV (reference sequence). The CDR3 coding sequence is TGTGCCAGCAGTTTCGGCCAGGTTAGCAATCAGCCCCAGCATTTT. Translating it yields CASSFGQVSNQPQHF.

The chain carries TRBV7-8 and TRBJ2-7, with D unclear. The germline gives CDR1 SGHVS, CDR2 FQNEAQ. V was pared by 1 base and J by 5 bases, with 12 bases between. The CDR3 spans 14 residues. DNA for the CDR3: TGTGCCAGCAGCTTAGTTTCTGGGTTTAACGAGCAGTACTTC. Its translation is CASSLVSGFNEQYF.

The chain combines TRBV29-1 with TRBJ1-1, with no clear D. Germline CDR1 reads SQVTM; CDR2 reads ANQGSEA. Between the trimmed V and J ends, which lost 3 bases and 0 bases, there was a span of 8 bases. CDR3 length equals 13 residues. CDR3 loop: CSVDTGVNTEAFF. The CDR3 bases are TGCAGCGTTGACACCGGGGTGAACACTGAAGCTTTCTTT.

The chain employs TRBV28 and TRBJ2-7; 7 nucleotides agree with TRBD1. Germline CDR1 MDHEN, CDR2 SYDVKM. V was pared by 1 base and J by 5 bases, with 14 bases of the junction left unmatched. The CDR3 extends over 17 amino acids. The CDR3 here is CASSLFPSTGLRHEQYF. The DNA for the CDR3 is TGTGCCAGCAGTTTATTCCCCTCGACAGGGCTGCGGCACGAGCAGTACTTC.

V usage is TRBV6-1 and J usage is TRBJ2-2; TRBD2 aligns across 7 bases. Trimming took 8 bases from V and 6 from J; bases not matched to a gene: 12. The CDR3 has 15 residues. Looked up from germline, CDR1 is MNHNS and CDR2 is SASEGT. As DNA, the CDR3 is TGTGCCAGCGCCTGGACTAGTGGTTTTCCCGGGGAGCTGTTTTTT. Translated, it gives CASAWTSGFPGELFF.

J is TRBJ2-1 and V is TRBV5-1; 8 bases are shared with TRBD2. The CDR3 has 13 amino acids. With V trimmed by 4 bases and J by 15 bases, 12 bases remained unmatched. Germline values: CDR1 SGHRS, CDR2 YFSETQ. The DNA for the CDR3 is TGCGCCAGCAGCCCACTAGCGGCCCCCAAGGCGTTCTTC. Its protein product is CASSPLAAPKAFF.

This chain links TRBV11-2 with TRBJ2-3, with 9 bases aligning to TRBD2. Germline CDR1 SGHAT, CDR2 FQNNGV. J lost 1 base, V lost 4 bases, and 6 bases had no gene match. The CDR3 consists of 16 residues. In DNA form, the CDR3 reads TGTGCCAGCAGCTCCGTCAAGCGGGAGGGCACAGATACGCAGTATTTT. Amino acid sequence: CASSSVKREGTDTQYF.

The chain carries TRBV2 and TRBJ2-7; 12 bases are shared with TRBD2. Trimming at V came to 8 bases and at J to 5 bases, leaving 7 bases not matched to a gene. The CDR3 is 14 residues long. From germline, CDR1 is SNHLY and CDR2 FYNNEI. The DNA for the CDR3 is TGTGCCAGCGCTCGACTAGCGGGAGTTAACGAGCAGTACTTC. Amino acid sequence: CASARLAGVNEQYF.

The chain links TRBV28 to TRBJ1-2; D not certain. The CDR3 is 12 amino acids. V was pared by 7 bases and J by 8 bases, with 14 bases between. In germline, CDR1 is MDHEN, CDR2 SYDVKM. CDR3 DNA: TGTGCCAGCAAAACCGGCGTATCGGGCTACACCTTC. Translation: CASKTGVSGYTF.

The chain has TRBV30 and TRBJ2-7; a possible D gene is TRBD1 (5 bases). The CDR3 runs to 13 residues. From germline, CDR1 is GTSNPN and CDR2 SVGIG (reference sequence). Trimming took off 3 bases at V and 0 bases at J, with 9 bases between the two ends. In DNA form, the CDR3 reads TGTGCCTGGAGGCAGGGCAGCTCCTACGAGCAGTACTTC. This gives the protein CAWRQGSSYEQYF.